This entry features one T cell receptor (beta chain) sequence. Antigen unknown. Clones were sequenced by immunoSEQ multiplex PCR, and TCRdb holds only the in-frame ones, with some missing. The sample lists 30,000 to 40,000 clones; roughly 84% were seen once. Germline CDR1 reads SGDLS; CDR2 reads YYNGEE. Trimming removed 3 bases from V and 3 bases from J; junction bases left unmatched: 2. The CDR3 is 14 amino acids. The time point denotes: week 11, during vaccination. With topical imiquimod, each dose of the vaccine consisted of 300 ug of mutant IDH1 20-mer peptide. The record originates from a study of a mutant IDH1 vaccine in newly diagnosed glioma. The wider study: Those enrolled had earlier been treated with radiotherapy, temozolomide, or both, mostly both.

Specimen: PBMCs, collected from a glioma patient whose treatment included an IDH1 peptide vaccine. This chain links TRBV9 with TRBJ2-7; 11 nucleotides line up with TRBD2. The TCR was taken from a man in his forties with glioma. The CDR3 is CASSGTSGSYEQYF. The CDR3 DNA reads as TGTGCCAGCAGCGGAACTAGCGGGAGCTACGAGCAGTACTTC.